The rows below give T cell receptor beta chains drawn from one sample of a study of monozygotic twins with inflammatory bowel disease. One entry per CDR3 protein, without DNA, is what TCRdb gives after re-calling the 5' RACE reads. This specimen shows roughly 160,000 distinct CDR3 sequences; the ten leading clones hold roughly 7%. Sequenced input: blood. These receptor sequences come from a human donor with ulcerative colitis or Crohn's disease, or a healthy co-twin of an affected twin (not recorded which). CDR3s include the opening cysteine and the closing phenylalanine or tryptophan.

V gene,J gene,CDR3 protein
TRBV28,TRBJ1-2,CASSFGGVAYGYTF
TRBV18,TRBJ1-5,CASSLGQGASSNQPQHF
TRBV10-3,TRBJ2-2,CATLGIGTGELFF
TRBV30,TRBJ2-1,CAWNRVNEQFF
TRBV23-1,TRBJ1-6,CASSRARDRNNSPLHF
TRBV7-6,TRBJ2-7,CASSLREDRVSYEQYF
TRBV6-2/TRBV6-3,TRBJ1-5,CASTLGGMGPQHF
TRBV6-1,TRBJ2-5,CASSDNRVETQYF
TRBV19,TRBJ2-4,CASSIGGGVGIQYF
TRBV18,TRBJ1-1,CATAPAGGHEAFF
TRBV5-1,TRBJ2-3,CASSLRGLGTDTQYF
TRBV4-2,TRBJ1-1,CASSQENMGAFTEAFF
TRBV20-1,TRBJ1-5,CSARDGGSVNQPQHF
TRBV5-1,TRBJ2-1,CASSRLVSTDEQFF
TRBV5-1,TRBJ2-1,CASSSSAISYNEQFF
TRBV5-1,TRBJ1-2,CASSEGTLNYGYTF